These T cell receptor beta chains were read from a single sample in a study of radiation and T cells in renal cell carcinoma. Profiled with immunoSEQ multiplex PCR; TCRdb holds only in-frame clones, not every one. The profile shows about 130,000 clones, 88% of them singletons. Here the sequenced sample was blood, taken from a patient whose treatment included radiotherapy and nephrectomy. Receptors originate from a woman between 45 and 65 years old with renal cell carcinoma. Both conserved end residues are trimmed from each CDR3. Clone size is stated in some rows and not others, as once, few, many or a class when expanded.

size: NA; V: TRBV19; J: TRBJ1-6; CDR3: ASRPPGYNSPLH
size: NA; V: TRBV5-4; J: TRBJ2-2; CDR3: ASRLTAAANTGELF
size: NA; V: TRBV15; J: TRBJ1-4; CDR3: ATSARPKLNEKLF
size: NA; V: TRBV7-9; J: TRBJ1-4; CDR3: ASSQVNEKLF
size: NA; V: TRBV6-5; J: TRBJ1-2; CDR3: ASSYSQGGDGYT
size: once; V: TRBV18; J: TRBJ2-6; CDR3: ASSPIQRTSGANVLT
size: few; V: TRBV6-6; J: TRBJ2-1; CDR3: AISEGRSSYNEQF
size: NA; V: TRBV19; J: TRBJ2-1; CDR3: ASEGDLNNEQF
size: NA; V: TRBV5-1; J: TRBJ2-1; CDR3: ASSLLGSSYNEQF
size: once; V: TRBV10-3; J: TRBJ1-5; CDR3: AISGTNGNQPQH
size: once; V: TRBV6-5; J: TRBJ1-1; CDR3: ASRNSQGAHTEAF
size: once; V: TRBV9; J: TRBJ2-3; CDR3: ASTVGDRGTDTQY
size: NA; V: TRBV4-1; J: TRBJ2-3; CDR3: ASSQGRGQVYADTQY
size: few; V: TRBV6-5; J: TRBJ1-5; CDR3: ASSYDLRSQH
size: NA; V: TRBV10-1; J: TRBJ1-1; CDR3: ASSESKASWGQPNTEAF
size: NA; V: TRBV4-2; J: TRBJ1-3; CDR3: ASSQNIGNSGNTIY
size: NA; V: TRBV19; J: TRBJ2-1; CDR3: ASRAVTNEQF
size: NA; V: TRBV5-3; J: TRBJ1-4; CDR3: ARSLTHRTGGKANEKLF
size: NA; V: TRBV5-1; J: TRBJ2-7; CDR3: ASSSVLPASEQY
size: once; V: TRBV28; J: TRBJ1-5; CDR3: ASSFHSATQH
size: NA; V: TRBV19; J: TRBJ2-7; CDR3: ASSIGGAGYEQY
size: few; V: TRBV9; J: TRBJ1-5; CDR3: ASSVGSGIQPQH
size: NA; V: TRBV12-5; J: TRBJ2-7; CDR3: ASGLVGGLEQY
size: NA; V: TRBV5-1; J: TRBJ1-1; CDR3: ASSSGTSNTEAF
size: NA; V: TRBV7-2; J: TRBJ2-1; CDR3: ASSRTSGGASEQF
size: NA; V: TRBV7-3; J: TRBJ1-1; CDR3: ASSLSFPEPPF
size: NA; V: TRBV4-3; J: TRBJ2-3; CDR3: ASSQEAGAGDTQY
size: NA; V: TRBV6-5; J: TRBJ2-7; CDR3: ASSSGRKRYEQY
size: few; V: TRBV19; J: TRBJ1-4; CDR3: ASSIGLDSNEKLF
size: NA; V: TRBV19; J: TRBJ1-1; CDR3: ASSPRGQNTEAF
size: once; V: TRBV7-9; J: TRBJ1-1; CDR3: ASSSSRGAPTEAF
size: NA; V: TRBV5-1; J: TRBJ1-2; CDR3: ASSLKGDYGYT
size: NA; V: TRBV5-4; J: TRBJ2-1; CDR3: ASSPPSSSTNEQF
size: NA; V: TRBV7-2; J: TRBJ2-5; CDR3: ASSLVSSGGSYQETQY
size: NA; V: TRBV18; J: TRBJ2-5; CDR3: ASSPTGGQETQY